These T cell receptor beta chains were read from a single sample in a study of blood T cell repertoires in COVID-19. Measured with immunoSEQ multiplex PCR; TCRdb has only the in-frame clones, and not every one. The top ten clones hold around 1.1% of a sample with 350,000 to 450,000 clones, 85% to 90% of them seen once. Sequences were obtained from PBMCs or T cells enriched from blood (not recorded which). The source is a man aged 25 to 40 who had recovered from COVID-19. Both conserved end residues are part of each CDR3.

J: TRBJ2-1; V: TRBV19; CDR3: CASSMSSIAGREQFF
J: TRBJ2-7; V: TRBV3-1/TRBV3-2; CDR3: CASSQAPGLAIVEQYF
J: TRBJ2-2; V: TRBV24-1; CDR3: CATSARTGYTGELFF
J: TRBJ2-7; V: TRBV20-1; CDR3: CSASLDSAFGEQYF
J: TRBJ2-2; V: TRBV5-1; CDR3: CASSFWGVDLFF
J: TRBJ2-1; V: TRBV2; CDR3: CASRVTSGEFF
J: TRBJ2-7; V: TRBV28; CDR3: CASLGWVSSYEQYF
J: TRBJ2-4; V: TRBV13; CDR3: CASSSPGLAKNIQYF
J: TRBJ1-1; V: TRBV2; CDR3: CASRGGEAFF
J: TRBJ1-2; V: TRBV11-2; CDR3: CASKQGADYGYTF
J: TRBJ1-1; V: TRBV11-3; CDR3: CASSGGATEAFF
J: TRBJ1-1; V: TRBV18; CDR3: CASSPKQGVPTEAFF
J: TRBJ1-2; V: TRBV28; CDR3: CASSVLIQGAGDYGYTF
J: TRBJ2-3; V: TRBV5-1; CDR3: CASGPSRGTDTQYF
J: TRBJ2-7; V: TRBV6-5; CDR3: CASSLGRGGSYEQYF
J: TRBJ2-4; V: TRBV18; CDR3: CASSPNSGRVDIQYF
J: TRBJ2-2; V: TRBV7-9; CDR3: CASSLAGGINTGELFF
J: TRBJ2-1; V: TRBV9; CDR3: CASGMDSPNEQFF
J: TRBJ1-2; V: TRBV6-5; CDR3: CASSYLQGSYGYTF
J: TRBJ2-1; V: TRBV28; CDR3: CASRERGNSYNEQFF
J: TRBJ1-2; V: TRBV18; CDR3: CASSPTVEQGDYGYTF
J: TRBJ2-3; V: TRBV28; CDR3: CASLTSGISTDTQYF